This entry is about one TCR beta chain. Which antigen it targets is not known. No base quality values were provided; no much bigger clone lies one nucleotide off. The data were obtained in a study of beta chain features in type 1 diabetes listed by TCRdb under 2018. As for the study more broadly: Mean age, gender distribution, total cell number and subset yield were not different between patients and healthy donors. A total of some 100,000,000 sorted cells were examined across all samples, and a strong correlation was observed between cell number per subset and RNA yield. The study compared the TCRB repertoires of sorted circulating CD4+ T cell subsets in recently diagnosed type 1 diabetes patients with those in matched healthy donors. Whereas all 28 donors provided naive and central memory subsets, regulatory and stem cell-like memory subsets were isolated from just 8 patients and roughly 8 healthy donors. What the authors observed across the whole study: At VDJ recombination sites, patients with type 1 diabetes made fewer insertions and deleted more nucleotides, a pattern implying thymic rearrangement abnormalities. PCR may preferentially amplify shorter templates, but because patient and control samples were amplified and corrected together, any resulting skew would affect both groups equally. Because cDNA was sequenced instead of genomic DNA, activated cells with high expression could be over-represented, although the groups did not differ in activation or CD3 levels. Because small numbers of individuals were included in the HLA sub-analyses, any influence of HLA type on TCRB rearrangement was left unresolved. Naive, central memory and regulatory TCRB repertoires appeared to be more alike among patients than among healthy donors. A moderate but significant shortening of TCRB CDR3 length was observed in type 1 diabetes patients in all four CD4+ subsets.

CDR1 and CDR2 are drawn from the germline V gene: SGHVS, FNYEAQ. V is clipped by 5 bases and J by 6 bases, and the sequence between their germline boundaries is 20 bases long. Taken from cysteine to phenylalanine, the CDR3 has 15 residues. This entry keeps only the CDR3 DNA: 45 bases, framed from base 1. From each donor, a single peripheral blood sample of about 100 mL on average was drawn into heparinised tubes. Naive, central memory, regulatory and stem cell-like memory CD4+ T cells were sorted on a BD FACSAria II using a panel including CD45RO, CCR7, CD25, CD127, CD95 and CD27. Purity was above 95% for every sorted population. PBMCs were isolated immediately by Lymphoprep density gradient centrifugation and stained directly without culture. So that batch effects would be minimized, each experiment stained and sorted samples in pairs, pairing one healthy donor with one patient. The entire isolated RNA was reverse transcribed using the High Capacity cDNA Reverse Transcription Kit, and thus expressed TCRB transcripts were sequenced. Deep immunoSEQ sequencing was applied to naive, central memory and regulatory T cell samples, giving an average of roughly 3.6 million total reads per sample. Sorted cells were lysed in RLT buffer, and RNA was extracted using DNase-treated RNeasy Micro or Mini kits according to cell number. To prevent cross-contamination, each cell subset was processed individually, whereas patient and healthy donor samples were processed jointly. TCRB sequences were amplified from cDNA with the immunoSEQ multiplex PCR, producing 87-bp fragments spanning the CDR3 region. The amplicons were sequenced using the Illumina HiSeq platform. The authors processed their data as follows. Synthetic template baselines were used to correct PCR bias computationally, reads within Hamming distance 2 were collapsed, and singletons that could not be merged were discarded. Reads were aligned to IMGT to assign V, D and J genes, CDR3 length, and insertions or deletions at six rearrangement sites. Clonotype counts were normalized to sorted cell number within each subset before computing true diversity and Gini coefficients with the tcR R package. Repertoire sharing was quantified using the overlap coefficient calculated on TCRB nucleotide sequences. The clones in this table, taken by TCRdb from immuneACCESS, are in-frame only. Not every clone is retained; where verified, under half of the shortfall comes from an unresolved V gene, and the cause of the rest is unknown. V and J calls and clone size are copied from that table; D and trimming were computed from the DNA. Within this sample are approximately 160,000 clones, with roughly 8.1% of them counted one time only. The top ten clones comprise about 0.6% of the sample.

The sequencing sample was made of central memory CD4+ T cells from blood. The rearranged chain carries TRBV7-6 and TRBJ2-7; a tentative D call is TRBD2 (6 bases match). The receptor comes from a man aged 18 to 30 in good health. The CDR3 region: CASSPQRGSGGEQYF. The DNA sequence is TGTGCCAGCAGCCCCCAGAGGGGCTCCGGGGGCGAGCAGTACTTC.